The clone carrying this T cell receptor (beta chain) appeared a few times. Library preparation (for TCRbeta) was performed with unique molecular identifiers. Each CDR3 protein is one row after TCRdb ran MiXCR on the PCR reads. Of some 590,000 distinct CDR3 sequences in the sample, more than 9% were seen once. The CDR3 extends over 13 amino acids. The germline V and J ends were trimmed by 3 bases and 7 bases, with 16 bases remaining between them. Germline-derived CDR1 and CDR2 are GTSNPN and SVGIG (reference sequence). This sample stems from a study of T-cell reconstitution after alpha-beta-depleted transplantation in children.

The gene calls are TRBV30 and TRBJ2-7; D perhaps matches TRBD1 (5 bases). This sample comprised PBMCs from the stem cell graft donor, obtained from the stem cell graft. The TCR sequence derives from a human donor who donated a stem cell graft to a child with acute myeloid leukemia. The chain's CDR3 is CAWRRPGLWEQYF. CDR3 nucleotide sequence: TGTGCCTGGAGGCGCCCAGGGTTGTGGGAGCAGTACTTC.